The 7 T cell receptor beta chains below come from one sample, sequenced in a study of CD8+ T cells in alopecia areata. RNA was extracted and reverse transcribed into cDNA as the sequencing template. Only in-frame clones appear in the TCRdb table, and some are missing; sequencing was by immunoSEQ multiplex PCR. This sample has under 250,000 clones, with 50% to 70% found just once. Sequenced here: CD4+ T cells sorted from blood, sampled at week 0. Source of these receptors: a human donor with alopecia areata.

This clone was recorded a few times. The V call is TRBV7-3, the J call TRBJ1-5; D is possibly TRBD1 (5 bases). Germline CDR1 is SGHTA and CDR2 is FQGTGA. This CDR3 comprises 13 residues. Between the trimmed V and J ends, which lost 5 bases and 9 bases, there was a span of 14 bases. The CDR3 spells CASSISQEGPQHF. CDR3 in DNA: TGTGCCAGCAGCATTTCACAGGAGGGGCCCCAGCATTTT.

This clone turned up a few times. The gene calls are TRBV4-1 and TRBJ2-3; 8 nucleotides line up with TRBD2. The trim removed 4 bases at V and 6 bases at J, leaving 12 bases unmatched. Germline loops: CDR1 MGHRA, CDR2 YSYEKL. This CDR3 spans 16 amino acids. For the CDR3, the DNA is TGCGCCAGCAGCCCCATGACTAGCGCCGTAGGGGATACGCAGTATTTT. As protein: CASSPMTSAVGDTQYF.

The CDR3 loop is CASSERGSSPLHF. The DNA of the CDR3 is TGTGCCAGCAGTGAACGGGGGAGTTCACCCCTCCACTTT. The rearrangement joins TRBV6-5 to TRBJ1-6; maybe TRBD1 (5 bases). The CDR3 is 13 residues long. Trimming left V 5 bases short and J 9 bases short, with 11 bases between. Looked up from germline, CDR1 is MNHEY and CDR2 is SVGAGI.

In this sample, this clone turned up many times. The chain joins TRBV19 to TRBJ2-2; no definite D call. Deletions cut 5 bases from V and 0 bases from J, with 4 bases between. CDR3 length equals 13 residues. From germline, CDR1 is LNHDA and CDR2 SQIVND (reference sequence). Here the CDR3 DNA reads TGTGCCAGTAGTCCGGCGAACACCGGGGAGCTGTTTTTT. Protein sequence: CASSPANTGELFF.

CDR3 in amino acids: CASSYSGSGSPLHF. For the CDR3, the DNA is TGTGCCAGCAGTTACAGTGGTTCGGGTTCACCCCTCCACTTT. V and J are TRBV6-5 and TRBJ1-6; D not certain. The germline V gene has CDR1 MNHEY and CDR2 SVGAGI. Trimming took 2 bases from V and 9 from J, leaving 11 bases between them. This CDR3 has 14 amino acids.

V gene TRBV29-1 combines with J gene TRBJ1-2; no clear D gene. Germline loops: CDR1 SQVTM, CDR2 ANQGSEA. This CDR3 has 14 residues. The V gene lost 4 bases and the J gene lost 4 bases, with 16 bases spanning the gap. In DNA form, the CDR3 reads TGCAGCGTTGTATCGGAACCAGCGGGCTATGGCTACACCTTC. Its translation: CSVVSEPAGYGYTF.

This clone is a singleton in its sample. The chain carries TRBV19 and TRBJ2-5; D unresolved. The CDR3 covers 11 residues. In germline, CDR1 is LNHDA, CDR2 SQIVND (reference sequence). V was trimmed by 6 bases and J by 5 bases, leaving 7 bases between them. CDR3 residues: CASSSGETQYF. The CDR3 coding sequence is TGTGCCAGTAGCTCTGGGGAGACCCAGTACTTC.